These 18 T cell receptor beta chains share one sample of origin, sequenced in a study of T cell responses to AZD1222 COVID-19 vaccine. Sequencing was performed with immunoSEQ multiplex PCR; in TCRdb, only in-frame clones are kept and a portion is missing. In the table there are about 120,000 clones, approximately 90% of which are singletons. Sample: peripheral blood, taken on day 0 of AZD1222 vaccination. Source of these receptors: an adult in good health.

As concerns this clone: The same CDR3 arises from other DNA sequences in this sample as well. The chain is built from TRBV6-5 and TRBJ1-5; no reliable D call. The V gene lost 2 bases and the J gene lost 3 bases, with 5 bases spanning the gap. The CDR3 has 13 residues. CDR1 is MNHEY and CDR2 is SVGAGI in the germline V gene. This chain's CDR3 is CASSYGPNQPQHF. In nucleotides, the CDR3 is TGTGCCAGCAGTTACGGACCCAATCAGCCCCAGCATTTT.

This clone was counted a few times. This chain uses TRBV10-3 with TRBJ2-2; D is undetermined. This CDR3 comprises 15 residues. The germline V gene encodes CDR1 ENHRY and CDR2 SYGVKD. The V gene lost 5 bases and the J gene lost 0 bases, with 10 bases spanning the gap. The CDR3: CAISIAVSNTGELFF. CDR3 nucleotides: TGTGCCATCAGTATAGCAGTTTCGAACACCGGGGAGCTGTTTTTT.

The sample holds a few counts of this clone. V is TRBV7-8 and J is TRBJ1-3, with D uncertain. Per the germline V gene, CDR1 is SGHVS and CDR2 is FQNEAQ. V was trimmed by 5 bases and J by 0 bases, leaving 17 bases between them. CDR3 length: 17 amino acids. CDR3 DNA sequence: TGTGCCAGCAGCCCGGGGAGGAATCTGTTCTCTGGAAACACCATATATTTT. It translates to CASSPGRNLFSGNTIYF.

The genes are TRBV5-5 and TRBJ2-7, with D perhaps matching TRBD1 (5 bases). The germline V gene encodes CDR1 SGHKS and CDR2 YYEKEE (reference sequence). Trimming pared 4 bases from V and 0 bases from J, leaving 17 bases between. The CDR3 extends over 16 amino acids. CDR3 sequence reads: CASSPWVGAGSYEQYF. For the CDR3, the DNA is TGTGCCAGCAGCCCCTGGGTAGGGGCCGGCTCCTACGAGCAGTACTTC.

The rearrangement joins TRBV5-1 to TRBJ1-2, with D possibly matching TRBD1 (5 bases). This CDR3 contains 14 residues. V lost 0 bases to trimming and J lost 6 bases, with 12 bases between them. Looked up from germline, CDR1 is SGHRS and CDR2 is YFSETQ. CDR3 bases: TGCGCCAGCAGCTTGGATGCAGGGTGGGATGGCTACACCTTC. Protein sequence: CASSLDAGWDGYTF.

The genes are TRBV2 and TRBJ2-1, with D unclear. This CDR3 comprises 16 residues. The V end lost 6 bases, the J end lost 8 bases, and 23 bases lay between the germline ends. Germline CDR1 reads SNHLY; CDR2 reads FYNNEI. CDR3 amino acids: CASRTRTGFTDHEQFF. The CDR3, as DNA: TGTGCCAGCAGGACACGGACCGGTTTTACGGACCATGAGCAGTTCTTC. Variable domain in full (rest from reference TRBV2 and TRBJ2-1): EPEVTQTPSHQVTQMGQEVILRCVPISNHLYFYWYRQILGQKVEFLVSFYNNEISEKSEIFDDQFSVERPDGSNFTLKIRSTKLEDSAMYFCASRTRTGFTDHEQFFGPGTRLTVL.

V gene TRBV24-1 combines with J gene TRBJ2-7; 8 nucleotides match TRBD1. V lost 4 bases, J lost 2 bases, and 3 bases stayed unmatched. The germline CDR1 and CDR2 sequences are KGHDR and SFDVKD. This CDR3 has 14 amino acids. DNA of the CDR3: TGTGCCACCAGTGAGACAGGGGTAGCCTACGAGCAGTACTTC. It codes for CATSETGVAYEQYF.

V is TRBV11-2 and J is TRBJ1-2, with D possibly matching TRBD1 (6 bases). Germline V gives CDR1 SGHAT, CDR2 FQNNGV. The V gene lost 3 bases and the J gene lost 2 bases, with 22 bases spanning the gap. The length of the CDR3 is 18 residues. This chain's CDR3 is CASSLSGTARGRNYGYTF. CDR3 DNA sequence: TGTGCCAGCAGCTTGAGCGGGACGGCCCGGGGGCGGAACTATGGCTACACCTTC.

The chain uses TRBV11-2 and TRBJ1-6, with D tentatively TRBD1 (5 bases). The CDR3 has 15 amino acids. The ends were cut back, 6 bases at V and 7 bases at J, with 16 bases in the middle. CDR1 and CDR2 (germline): SGHAT, FQNNGV. This CDR3 reads CASRPTGGGNSPLHF. CDR3 sequence (DNA): TGTGCCAGCAGGCCCACCGGGGGAGGCAATTCACCCCTCCACTTT.

This clone was seen a handful of times. V and J are TRBV4-1 and TRBJ2-2; a weak D match, TRBD1 (6 bases). There are 15 residues in the CDR3. Germline values: CDR1 MGHRA, CDR2 YSYEKL. V shed 1 base and J shed 2 bases, with 8 bases lying between them. CDR3 bases: TGCGCCAGCAGCCAAGGGACAGCTAACACCGGGGAGCTGTTTTTT. Its translation is CASSQGTANTGELFF.

This chain uses TRBV7-9 with TRBJ2-7; D remains unclear. The V gene lost 4 bases and the J gene lost 7 bases, with 11 bases spanning the gap. Germline V lookup: CDR1 SEHNR, CDR2 FQNEAQ (reference sequence). The length of the CDR3 is 12 residues. CDR3 in DNA: TGTGCCAGCAGCTCCCCCTTGGAGGAGCAGTACTTC. It specifies CASSSPLEEQYF. Supplemented by reference TRBV7-9 and TRBJ2-7, the full variable domain reads DTGVSQNPRHKITKRGQNVTFRCDPISEHNRLYWYRQTLGQGPEFLTYFQNEAQLEKSRLLSDRFSAERPKGSFSTLEIQRTEQGDSAMYLCASSSPLEEQYFGPGTRLTVT.

This clone turned up a few times. The chain combines TRBV7-8 with TRBJ1-5; D unresolved. The CDR3 runs to 13 residues. The germline V and J ends were trimmed by 3 bases and 6 bases, with 9 bases remaining between them. Germline V gene sequence: CDR1 SGHVS, CDR2 FQNEAQ. CDR3: CASSLDGSQPQHF. The CDR3 region has the DNA TGTGCCAGCAGCTTGGATGGTAGTCAGCCCCAGCATTTT.

The J gene is TRBJ2-7, the V gene TRBV6-5, with D possibly matching TRBD1 (6 bases). Germline V gives CDR1 MNHEY, CDR2 SVGAGI. The CDR3 covers 13 residues. V was clipped by 5 bases and J by 7 bases, with 15 bases between them. This CDR3 is CASSPGFQGEQYF. Here the CDR3 DNA reads TGTGCCAGCAGTCCCGGGTTCCAGGGGGAGCAGTACTTC.

As regards this clone: Other nucleotide sequences in the sample specify the same CDR3. The chain uses TRBV27 and TRBJ2-2; D possibly uses TRBD1 or TRBD2 (5 bases each). CDR3 length: 14 residues. Germline loops: CDR1 MNHEY, CDR2 SMNVEV (reference sequence). V was clipped by 6 bases and J by 2 bases, with 10 bases between them. The CDR3 loop is CASRQGRNTGELFF. CDR3 in DNA: TGTGCCAGCAGGCAGGGACGCAACACCGGGGAGCTGTTTTTT.

The gene calls are TRBV5-1 and TRBJ1-4; TRBD1 agrees at 7 bases. V dropped 5 bases and J dropped 5; count of bases not matched to a gene: 6. The CDR3 sequence is 14 residues long. CDR1 and CDR2 (germline): SGHRS, YFSETQ. The CDR3, as DNA: TGCGCCAGCAGATTACAGGGGTTAAATGAAAAACTGTTTTTT. This translates into CASRLQGLNEKLFF.

V gene TRBV7-8 combines with J gene TRBJ2-5; D ambiguous. The V gene's germline CDR1 is SGHVS and CDR2 FQNEAQ. The CDR3 covers 11 residues. V shed 4 bases and J shed 7 bases, with 7 bases lying between them. The CDR3 region has the DNA TGTGCCAGCAGCTCTCCGGGGACCCAGTACTTC. Translating it yields CASSSPGTQYF.

This sequence joins TRBV2 and TRBJ1-1; TRBD1 is a possible D gene (5 bases). The CDR3 is 14 residues long. CDR1 SNHLY and CDR2 FYNNEI come from the germline V gene. V lost 4 bases to trimming and J lost 5 bases, with 14 bases between them. The CDR3 nucleotides are TGTGCCAGCAGTGGGGATTCAGGGAGGACTGAAGCTTTCTTT. Encoded protein: CASSGDSGRTEAFF.

This chain joins TRBV18 and TRBJ1-2; TRBD1 matches at 8 bases. V shed 2 bases, J shed 2 bases, and the junction held 7 bases outside the gene matches. From germline, CDR1 is KGHSH and CDR2 LQKENI. The CDR3 contains 16 residues. The CDR3 sequence is CASSPLAGGTNYGYTF. The CDR3 DNA is TGTGCCAGCTCACCATTGGCAGGGGGCACAAACTATGGCTACACCTTC.